These 3 T cell receptor beta chains were all obtained from the same sample, sequenced in a study of control samples from healthy donors and cancer patients. Sequenced by immunoSEQ multiplex PCR; TCRdb stores in-frame clones only, minus some. This sample yields some 120,000 clones, of which 93% are seen a single time; roughly 2.6% belongs to the top ten. The material sequenced was blood. The receptors were gathered from a man aged 30-40 years in good health.

The rearrangement joins TRBV6-5 to TRBJ1-5; a possible D gene is TRBD1 (5 bases). Germline CDR1 and CDR2: MNHEY and SVGAGI. The ends were cut back, 6 bases at V and 3 bases at J, with 12 bases in the middle. The CDR3 extends over 14 amino acids. The CDR3 protein is CASSPVGLNQPQHF. The CDR3 DNA sequence: TGTGCCAGCAGCCCGGTGGGGCTCAATCAGCCCCAGCATTTT.

The V and J genes are TRBV9 and TRBJ1-2; D not certain. CDR3 length: 14 residues. Trimming removed 3 bases from V and 2 bases from J, with 11 bases in between. CDR1 is SGDLS, CDR2 YYNGEE, per germline. Here the CDR3 reads CASSADVGNYGYTF. The CDR3 nucleotides are TGTGCCAGCAGCGCAGACGTCGGGAACTATGGCTACACCTTC.

This sequence joins TRBV7-6 and TRBJ1-1; possible D gene TRBD1, 5 bases. This CDR3 is 14 amino acids long. V gave up 1 base and J gave up 4 bases, with 10 bases separating them. Germline CDR1 reads SGHVS; CDR2 reads FNYEAQ. CDR3 DNA: TGTGCCAGCAGCTTAGAGGCGGGGGGCACTGAAGCTTTCTTT. Translation gives CASSLEAGGTEAFF.